Below, 23 T cell receptor beta chains from the same sample are listed, as sequenced in a study of blood T cell repertoires in COVID-19. The data were produced by immunoSEQ multiplex PCR, yet TCRdb's version contains in-frame clones alone and is incomplete. The sample contains over 50,000 clones, approximately 86% of which appear only once. Sequences were obtained from peripheral blood. The source of these receptors is a man aged 50 to 60 with active COVID-19.

This rearrangement joins TRBV27 to TRBJ2-3; D perhaps matches TRBD1 (6 bases). Germline CDR1 and CDR2: MNHEY and SMNVEV (reference sequence). The CDR3 contains 16 residues. The germline V and J ends were trimmed by 8 bases and 0 bases, with 18 bases remaining between them. The DNA of the CDR3 is TGTGCCAGCGCCCCCGGTCGGGACAAGAGCACAGATACGCAGTATTTT. Protein: CASAPGRDKSTDTQYF.

The chain uses TRBV10-2 and TRBJ2-1; TRBD2 matches at 14 bases. V shed 4 bases, J shed 0 bases, and the junction held 23 bases outside the gene matches. The CDR3 runs 24 residues. Germline CDR1 is WSHSY and CDR2 is SAAADI. CDR3 nucleotides: TGCGCCAGCAGTGGTCTTTTAATAATTGGAGGGACTAGCGGGGGCTCTAGCTCCTACAATGAGCAGTTCTTC. Its protein product is CASSGLLIIGGTSGGSSSYNEQFF.

This sequence joins TRBV12-5 and TRBJ2-7; 9 bases map to TRBD1. CDR1 and CDR2 (germline): LGHNT, FRNRAP. V gave up 9 bases and J gave up 3 bases; unmatched junction bases: 12. The CDR3 covers 15 residues. CDR3 sequence: CASAPAGQGFYEQYF. In nucleotides, the CDR3 is TGTGCTAGCGCCCCGGCGGGACAGGGCTTCTACGAGCAGTACTTC. The full variable domain, rest sourced from reference TRBV12-5 and TRBJ2-7, is DARVTQTPRHKVTEMGQEVTMRCQPILGHNTVFWYRQTMMQGLELLAYFRNRAPLDDSGMPKDRFSAEMPDATLATLKIQPSEPRDSAVYFCASAPAGQGFYEQYFGPGTRLTVT.

This clone was seen a handful of times. The CDR3: CASSARPGIPGELFF. The CDR3 nucleotides are TGTGCCAGCAGCGCAAGGCCGGGGATCCCCGGGGAGCTGTTTTTT. The chain combines TRBV9 with TRBJ2-2; maybe TRBD2 (5 bases). The CDR3 spans 15 residues. With 3 bases removed from V and 6 bases from J, the gap between germline ends came to 15 bases. Per germline, CDR1 SGDLS and CDR2 YYNGEE.

The genes are TRBV5-5 and TRBJ1-6; TRBD1 agrees at 10 bases. Looked up from germline, CDR1 is SGHKS and CDR2 is YYEKEE (reference sequence). The CDR3 runs 16 residues. J gave up 6 bases and V 0 bases, and 3 bases lay outside the gene matches. CDR3 region: CASSLEWDRGNSPLHF. In DNA form, the CDR3 reads TGTGCCAGCAGCTTGGAATGGGACAGGGGTAATTCACCCCTCCACTTT.

In its sample, this clone was seen a few times. This sequence joins TRBV5-4 and TRBJ1-2; D is unclear. Looked up from germline, CDR1 is SGHNT and CDR2 is YYREEE (reference sequence). The V end was cut by 4 bases, the J end by 3 bases, with 13 bases between. This CDR3 comprises 14 residues. In DNA, the CDR3 is TGTGCCAGCAGCCCGGGAGGTCAGGACTATGGCTACACCTTC. The encoded protein is CASSPGGQDYGYTF.

J is TRBJ2-7 and V is TRBV6-6; perhaps TRBD2 as D (5 bases). V lost 9 bases and J lost 2, with 14 bases in between. Germline V gene data show CDR1 as MNHNY and CDR2 as SVGAGI (reference sequence). This CDR3 region has 13 residues. The CDR3 bases are TGTGCCAGTTATGGACGGGGAACCTACGAGCAGTACTTC. It specifies CASYGRGTYEQYF.

CDR3 residues: CATGDSSPTDTQYF. For the CDR3, the DNA is TGTGCCACCGGAGACTCATCCCCCACAGATACGCAGTATTTT. The chain carries TRBV6-5 and TRBJ2-3; D is undetermined. Looked up from germline, CDR1 is MNHEY and CDR2 is SVGAGI. V was pared by 10 bases and J by 2 bases, with 16 bases between. The CDR3 totals 14 residues.

V is TRBV19 and J is TRBJ2-2; maybe TRBD1 (5 bases). The CDR3 runs 13 residues. V lost 4 bases, J lost 5 bases, and 8 bases lay in between. Germline V gene lookup returns CDR1 LNHDA and CDR2 SQIVND (reference sequence). CDR3 in amino acids: CASSNQGTGELFF. The CDR3 DNA is TGTGCCAGTAGTAATCAGGGTACCGGGGAGCTGTTTTTT.

The rearrangement joins TRBV6-1 to TRBJ1-2; D gene uncertain. CDR1 and CDR2 from the germline V gene are MNHNS and SASEGT. The CDR3 totals 12 residues. Trimming removed 0 bases at V and 8 bases at J, with 7 bases between. This CDR3 reads CASSEARGGYTF. Written as DNA, the CDR3 is TGTGCCAGCAGTGAAGCGCGCGGGGGCTACACCTTC.

This chain links TRBV11-2 with TRBJ2-7, with 8 bases lining up with TRBD2. The length of the CDR3 is 16 residues. Germline assignment: CDR1 SGHAT and CDR2 FQNNGV. After removal of 1 base from V and 3 bases from J, the junction contained 8 bases not matched to a gene. CDR3 in DNA: TGTGCCAGCAGCTTAGGGATTCGGGGGGGCCACTACGAGCAGTACTTC. Amino acid sequence: CASSLGIRGGHYEQYF.

The chain uses TRBV25-1 and TRBJ2-4, with 9 nucleotides matching TRBD1. CDR1 and CDR2 (germline): MGHDK, SYGVNS. This CDR3 has 18 amino acids. V was clipped by 7 bases and J by 3 bases; unmatched bases: 16. CDR3 nucleotides: TGTGCCAGCATCTTGACAGGGGGACCCGATGGGGTCAAAAACATTCAGTACTTC. Translation gives CASILTGGPDGVKNIQYF. Using reference TRBV25-1 and TRBJ2-4 for the parts outside the CDR3, the full variable domain is EADIYQTPRYLVIGTGKKITLECSQTMGHDKMYWYQQDPGMELHLIHYSYGVNSTEKGDLSSESTVSRIRTEHFPLTLESARPSHTSQYLCASILTGGPDGVKNIQYFGAGTRLSVL.

This chain connects TRBV12-5 to TRBJ2-1, with unresolved D. V lost 3 bases and J lost 0, with 6 bases in between. The CDR3 covers 14 residues. Germline assignment: CDR1 LGHNT and CDR2 FRNRAP. CDR3 protein: CASGLASSYNEQFF. The CDR3 DNA is TGTGCTAGTGGTTTAGCGAGCTCCTACAATGAGCAGTTCTTC.

The V and J genes are TRBV18 and TRBJ2-3, with TRBD2 matching over 15 bases. V was clipped by 0 bases and J by 6 bases; unmatched bases: 4. The germline gives CDR1 KGHSH, CDR2 LQKENI. This CDR3 has 17 residues. The CDR3 coding sequence is TGTGCCAGCTCACCACCGGGACTAGCGGGGGGAACGGATACGCAGTATTTT. As protein: CASSPPGLAGGTDTQYF. Full variable domain (missing parts from reference TRBV18 and TRBJ2-3): NAGVMQNPRHLVRRRGQEARLRCSPMKGHSHVYWYRQLPEEGLKFMVYLQKENIIDESGMPKERFSAEFPKEGPSILRIQQVVRGDSAAYFCASSPPGLAGGTDTQYFGPGTRLTVL.

This clone was detected a few times. The chain carries TRBV12-3 or TRBV12-4 and TRBJ2-7, with 7 nucleotides matching TRBD1. The CDR3 is 13 amino acids. Trimming took 4 bases from V and 6 from J; bases not matched to a gene: 6. In DNA, the CDR3 is TGTGCCAGCAGTTACCGAACAGGGGTCGAGCAGTACTTC. It specifies CASSYRTGVEQYF.

This chain uses TRBV19 with TRBJ1-4; D possibly corresponds to TRBD1 (6 bases). The CDR3 runs to 14 residues. V was cut by 6 bases and J by 5 bases, with 13 bases left in between. The germline CDR1 and CDR2 sequences are LNHDA and SQIVND (reference sequence). The CDR3 nucleotides read TGTGCCAGTAGCCCGGGGGGCCGGAATGAAAAACTGTTTTTT. The encoded protein is CASSPGGRNEKLFF.

The V call is TRBV2, the J call TRBJ1-6, with 9 bases matching TRBD1. Germline V CDR1 and CDR2: SNHLY, FYNNEI. The CDR3 spans 15 residues. Trimming took 6 bases from V and 4 from J; bases not matched to a gene: 4. The CDR3 sequence: CASSPGTGYNSPLHF. The CDR3 bases are TGTGCCAGCAGCCCCGGGACAGGGTATAATTCACCCCTCCACTTT.

V usage is TRBV5-4 and J usage is TRBJ1-2; weak D call: TRBD1 (5 bases). There are 15 residues in the CDR3. V was shortened by 0 bases and J by 7 bases, with 16 bases between the two germline ends. The germline V gene has CDR1 SGHNT and CDR2 YYREEE (reference sequence). The DNA of the CDR3 is TGTGCCAGCAGCTTGGCCGGGCGGGGCGTTAGTGGCTACACCTTC. Translation: CASSLAGRGVSGYTF. Drawing the rest from reference TRBV5-4 and TRBJ1-2, the complete variable domain is ETGVTQSPTHLIKTRGQQVTLRCSSQSGHNTVSWYQQALGQGPQFIFQYYREEENGRGNFPPRFSGLQFPNYSSELNVNALELDDSALYLCASSLAGRGVSGYTFGSGTRLTVV.

The chain recombines TRBV4-1 with TRBJ1-3, with D possibly matching TRBD1 (6 bases). The CDR3 is 22 residues long. Trimming cost V 4 bases and J 2 bases, with 33 bases left between them. Germline lookup yields CDR1 MGHRA and CDR2 YSYEKL. The CDR3, as DNA: TGCGCCAGCAGCCCCCGATTCTCACAGGGAGGGTTCAGCGGTGGTGCTGGAAACACCATATATTTT. The encoded protein is CASSPRFSQGGFSGGAGNTIYF.

This chain's CDR3 is CATGDTFTDTQYF. For the CDR3, the DNA is TGTGCCACCGGGGACACCTTCACAGATACGCAGTATTTT. V gene TRBV24-1 combines with J gene TRBJ2-3; D perhaps matches TRBD1 (6 bases). Trimming took 9 bases from V and 2 from J, leaving 11 bases between them. Germline CDR1 KGHDR, CDR2 SFDVKD. This CDR3 is 13 amino acids long.

The chain combines TRBV5-5 with TRBJ1-5; D is unresolved. The CDR3 length is 15 residues. Per germline, CDR1 SGHKS and CDR2 YYEKEE (reference sequence). CDR3 nucleotides: TGTGTCAAGCCCACAGCCCCGTTGGACAATCAGCCCCAGCATTTT. This codes for CVKPTAPLDNQPQHF. Together with reference TRBV5-5 and TRBJ1-5, the CDR3 gives the full variable domain: DAGVTQSPTHLIKTRGQQVTLRCSPISGHKSVSWYQQVLGQGPQFIFQYYEKEERGRGNFPDRFSARQFPNYSSELNVNALLLGDSALYLCVKPTAPLDNQPQHFGDGTRLSIL.

Only a few counts were recorded for this clone. The chain has TRBV11-2 and TRBJ1-6, with a weak D call TRBD1 (6 bases). Trimming shortened V by 5 bases and J by 8 bases, and 16 bases separated the two germline ends. The CDR3 is made up of 15 amino acids. The germline V gene has CDR1 SGHAT and CDR2 FQNNGV. This chain's CDR3 is CASSTIRAGDSPLHF. For the CDR3, the DNA is TGTGCCAGCAGCACCATTAGAGCAGGGGATTCACCCCTCCACTTT. The variable domain in full, with the rest retrieved from reference TRBV11-2 and TRBJ1-6, is EAGVAQSPRYKIIEKRQSVAFWCNPISGHATLYWYQQILGQGPKLLIQFQNNGVVDDSQLPKDRFSAERLKGVDSTLKIQPAKLEDSAVYLCASSTIRAGDSPLHFGNGTRLTVT.

V usage is TRBV5-1 and J usage is TRBJ2-1, with 8 bases lining up with TRBD2. V lost 1 base to trimming and J lost 3 bases; unmatched junction nucleotides: 3. This CDR3 is 15 amino acids long. CDR1 SGHRS and CDR2 YFSETQ come from the germline V gene. This chain's CDR3 is CASSLTGGYYNEQFF. DNA for the CDR3: TGCGCCAGCAGCTTGACGGGGGGGTACTACAATGAGCAGTTCTTC.